The entry below describes one TCR beta chain. Its antigen remains unidentified. These data come from a study of blood T cells in healthy people across ages. Study background: Template-switching capture recovered about one barcoded beta molecule per two T cells. Overall study results and limits: A roughly linear age-dependent decrease characterized TCR beta diversity per million T cells.

Germline assignment: CDR1 SGHVS and CDR2 FQNEAQ. The CDR3 extends over 14 amino acids. The V gene lost 4 bases and the J gene lost 1 base, with 10 bases spanning the gap. No fewer than 7 million PBMCs went into each sample. A second PCR, run for roughly 7 to 12 cycles, used a sample-barcoded 5' primer plus a J-beta primer mix. One entry per CDR3 protein, called by TCRdb with MiXCR from the 5' RACE reads. The table shows fewer than 650,000 distinct CDR3 sequences, with 27% occurring only once. This sample was shared with a second study, whose subject was T cells of mothers and their children. This second report adds: There were over 9.5 million TCR beta CDR3 reads from each mother and about 3 million from each child.

The chain combines TRBV7-8 with TRBJ1-1; D gene unclear. Sequencing was performed on blood. The sequence was collected from a boy aged 2 to 9 in good health. Here the CDR3 reads CASSSARANTEAFF. CDR3 coding DNA: TGTGCCAGCAGCTCTGCGCGGGCGAACACTGAAGCTTTCTTT.